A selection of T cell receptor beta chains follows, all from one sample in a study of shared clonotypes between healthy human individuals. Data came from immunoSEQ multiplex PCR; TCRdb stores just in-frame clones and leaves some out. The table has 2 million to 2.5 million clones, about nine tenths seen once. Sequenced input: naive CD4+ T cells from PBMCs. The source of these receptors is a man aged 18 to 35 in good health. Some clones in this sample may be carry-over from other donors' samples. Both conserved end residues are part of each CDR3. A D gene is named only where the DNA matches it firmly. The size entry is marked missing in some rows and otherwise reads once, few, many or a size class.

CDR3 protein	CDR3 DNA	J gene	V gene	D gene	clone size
CASSRLRETGVAEQYF	TGTGCCAGTAGTAGGTTGCGGGAAACTGGGGTTGCCGAGCAGTACTTC	TRBJ2-7	TRBV19	NA	NA
CASSNDRQAGNQPQHF	TGTGCCAGCTCCAACGATCGCCAGGCGGGCAATCAGCCCCAGCATTTT	TRBJ1-5	TRBV18	NA	NA
CAISESTGTYEQYF	TGTGCCATCAGTGAGTCTACAGGGACCTACGAGCAGTACTTC	TRBJ2-7	TRBV10-3	NA	NA
CATSPQGRNTEAFF	TGTGCCACCAGCCCACAGGGGCGGAACACTGAAGCTTTCTTT	TRBJ1-1	TRBV15	TRBD1	NA
CASSLGGQNYEQYF	TGTGCCAGCAGCTTAGGGGGACAGAACTACGAGCAGTACTTC	TRBJ2-7	TRBV7-2	TRBD1	NA
CASTPPGASRNYGYTF	TGTGCCAGCACCCCACCCGGGGCCAGCCGCAACTATGGCTACACCTTC	TRBJ1-2	TRBV5-4	NA	few
CAASWAGGNTGELFF	TGTGCCGCCAGTTGGGCGGGAGGGAACACCGGGGAGCTGTTTTTT	TRBJ2-2	TRBV19	TRBD2	NA
CASSMGQTTNTGELFF	TGCGCCAGCAGCATGGGACAAACAACGAACACCGGGGAGCTGTTTTTT	TRBJ2-2	TRBV5-1	NA	NA
CAWSARGNSPLHF	TGTGCCTGGAGTGCCAGGGGGAATTCACCCCTCCACTTT	TRBJ1-6	TRBV30	TRBD1	NA
CASTSEETQYF	TGTGCCAGCACATCCGAAGAGACCCAGTACTTC	TRBJ2-5	TRBV28	NA	NA
CAWSGGRYGYTF	TGTGCCTGGAGTGGAGGTCGCTATGGCTACACCTTC	TRBJ1-2	TRBV30	NA	few
CAWSEPGVRVTF	TGTGCCTGGAGTGAACCGGGGGTCAGGGTCACCTTC	TRBJ2-4	TRBV30	NA	NA
CASSFGAVGLQGYTF	TGTGCCAGCAGCTTTGGGGCGGTAGGTTTGCAAGGCTACACCTTC	TRBJ1-2	TRBV5-6	NA	NA